What follows are 3 T cell receptor beta chains derived from one specimen sequenced in a study of blood T cells in healthy people across ages. A second PCR, run for about 7 to 12 cycles, used a sample-barcoded 5' primer plus a J-beta primer mix. A single record per CDR3 protein comes from TCRdb applying MiXCR to the 5' RACE reads. This sample has 800,000 to 950,000 distinct CDR3 sequences, with around 29% found just once. This sample was shared with a second study, whose subject was T cells of mothers and their children.

Source material: blood. The receptor source for this set is a woman in her 40s in good health.

V usage is TRBV20-1 and J usage is TRBJ2-7; D ambiguous. The CDR3 runs to 15 residues. Deletions cut 6 bases from V and 1 base from J, with 19 bases between. The germline gives CDR1 DFQATT, CDR2 SNEGSKA (reference sequence). CDR3: CSAQYPGPVSYEQYF. CDR3 bases: TGCAGTGCCCAATACCCGGGCCCAGTTTCCTACGAGCAGTACTTC.

In this sample, this clonotype turned up a few times. V and J are TRBV28 and TRBJ2-7; a weak D match, TRBD1 (5 bases). The ends were cut back, 5 bases at V and 7 bases at J, with 12 bases in the middle. The V gene's germline CDR1 is MDHEN and CDR2 SYDVKM. The CDR3 loop spans 12 amino acids. The CDR3 DNA is TGTGCCAGCAGTGCAGGGTTCGGGGAGCAGTACTTC. Amino acid sequence: CASSAGFGEQYF.

Note on this clonotype: A read error may explain this, as a much larger clone is one base away. The chain is built from TRBV10-3 and TRBJ2-3; 11 bases map to TRBD2. V dropped 1 base and J dropped 8; count of bases not matched to a gene: 5. The germline gives CDR1 ENHRY, CDR2 SYGVKD. The CDR3 loop spans 15 amino acids. The CDR3 is CAISELAGGPGTQYF. The CDR3, as DNA: TGTGCCATCAGTGAGTTAGCGGGGGGGCCAGGTACGCAGTATTTT.